Presented here are 3 T cell receptor beta chains from one specimen sequenced in a study of identical twins. TCRdb independently ran MiXCR on the 5' RACE reads; one entry per CDR3 protein. The sample holds approximately 890,000 distinct CDR3 sequences, 9% to 15% seen once. The sample also formed part of further work on yellow fever vaccine responses in identical twins.

The sequenced material came from PBMCs. These receptors were obtained from a woman in her late teens or twenties in good health.

This clonotype was seen a handful of times. The V gene is TRBV5-1, the J gene TRBJ1-1; a possible D gene is TRBD1 (5 bases). Germline V gene data show CDR1 as SGHRS and CDR2 as YFSETQ. The ends were cut back, 4 bases at V and 2 bases at J, with 15 bases in the middle. The CDR3 spans 15 residues. Here the CDR3 DNA reads TGCGCCAGCAGCCCGGGCGGGGCGCTTAACACTGAAGCTTTCTTT. It codes for CASSPGGALNTEAFF. The full variable domain, rest sourced from reference TRBV5-1 and TRBJ1-1, is KAGVTQTPRYLIKTRGQQVTLSCSPISGHRSVSWYQQTPGQGLQFLFEYFSETQRNKGNFPGRFSGRQFSNSRSEMNVSTLELGDSALYLCASSPGGALNTEAFFGQGTRLTVV.

This clonotype came up many times. The CDR3 nucleotides read TGTGCCAGCCGGCGACGGAACACTGAAGCTTTCTTT. Its protein is CASRRRNTEAFF. The chain is built from TRBV12-3 or TRBV12-4 and TRBJ1-1; no definite D call. The CDR3 has 12 residues. V shed 8 bases and J shed 1 base, with 8 bases lying between them.

The V and J genes are TRBV6-1 and TRBJ2-1, with TRBD1 as a possible D gene (6 bases). Germline lookup yields CDR1 MNHNS and CDR2 SASEGT. Trimming shortened V by 5 bases and J by 4 bases, and 15 bases separated the two germline ends. CDR3 length: 15 residues. The CDR3 protein is CASSTRDKLYNEQFF. CDR3 DNA: TGTGCCAGCAGTACCCGGGACAAACTATACAATGAGCAGTTCTTC.